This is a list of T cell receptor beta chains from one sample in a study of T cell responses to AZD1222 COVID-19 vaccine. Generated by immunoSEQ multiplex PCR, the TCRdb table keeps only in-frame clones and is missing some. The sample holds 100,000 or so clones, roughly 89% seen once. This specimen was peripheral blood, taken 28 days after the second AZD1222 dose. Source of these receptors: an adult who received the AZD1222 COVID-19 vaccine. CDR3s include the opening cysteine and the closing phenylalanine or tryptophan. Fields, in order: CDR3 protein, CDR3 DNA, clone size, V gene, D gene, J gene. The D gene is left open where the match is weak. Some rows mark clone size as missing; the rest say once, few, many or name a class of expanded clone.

CASNPGGGSYEQYF	TGTGCCAGCAATCCGGGTGGAGGCTCCTACGAGCAGTACTTC	.	TRBV27	.	TRBJ2-7
CASSADRGRQFF	TGTGCCAGCTCAGCAGACAGGGGCCGTCAGTTCTTC	.	TRBV18	TRBD1	TRBJ2-1
CASSFLGAAEQSSYEQYF	TGTGCCAGCAGCTTCTTGGGGGCGGCAGAACAGAGCTCCTACGAGCAGTACTTC	.	TRBV11-2	.	TRBJ2-7
CATSDLLGAGGYNEQFF	TGTGCCACCAGTGATCTTCTGGGAGCGGGAGGCTACAATGAGCAGTTCTTC	.	TRBV24-1	TRBD2	TRBJ2-1
CASSLKREGQETQYF	TGTGCCAGCAGCCTTAAGCGGGAGGGCCAAGAGACCCAGTACTTC	.	TRBV7-9	TRBD2	TRBJ2-5
CAWSSPGQPRAFF	TGTGCCTGGAGTTCCCCGGGACAGCCGCGAGCTTTCTTT	.	TRBV30	TRBD1	TRBJ1-1
CASSTTGLAQVDTQYF	TGTGCCAGCAGCACTACGGGACTAGCGCAGGTAGATACGCAGTATTTT	few	TRBV9	TRBD2	TRBJ2-3
CASRSSTSGYNEQFF	TGTGCCAGCCGTTCGTCGACTAGCGGATACAATGAGCAGTTCTTC	once	TRBV6-5	TRBD2	TRBJ2-1
CASSSLAESYEQYF	TGTGCCAGCAGTTCCCTAGCGGAGTCCTACGAGCAGTACTTC	.	TRBV5-6	TRBD2	TRBJ2-7
CASSRGTSKDTQYF	TGCGCCAGCAGCCGAGGGACTAGCAAGGATACGCAGTATTTT	.	TRBV5-1	TRBD2	TRBJ2-3
CASSLGGAIQLLETQYF	TGTGCCAGCAGCTTAGGGGGGGCAATTCAGCTTCTAGAGACCCAGTACTTC	.	TRBV11-2	.	TRBJ2-5
CARNKGGTSGPQAIHEQYF	TGTGCCAGAAACAAGGGGGGGACTAGCGGGCCGCAAGCAATCCACGAGCAGTACTTC	.	TRBV5-3	TRBD2	TRBJ2-7
CASSLPLNTGELFF	TGTGCCAGCAGCTTACCATTGAACACCGGGGAGCTGTTTTTT	.	TRBV7-2	.	TRBJ2-2
CASSLAASGRAGEQYF	TGTGCCAGCAGCTTAGCGGCTAGCGGGAGGGCTGGCGAGCAGTACTTC	.	TRBV7-2	TRBD2	TRBJ2-7
CASSPQGGNQPQHF	TGTGCCAGCTCACCTCAGGGAGGCAATCAGCCCCAGCATTTT	.	TRBV18	.	TRBJ1-5
CATPSGRGADTQYF	TGTGCCACCCCTAGCGGGAGGGGCGCAGATACGCAGTATTTT	few	TRBV2	TRBD2	TRBJ2-3
CASSQSWRPDSEKLFF	TGCGCCAGCAGTCAATCTTGGCGGCCGGATAGTGAAAAACTGTTTTTT	.	TRBV23-1	.	TRBJ1-4
CASSLEMAGGRNEQFF	TGTGCCAGCAGCTTAGAAATGGCGGGAGGGAGGAATGAGCAGTTCTTC	.	TRBV7-2	TRBD2	TRBJ2-1
CASSFDRSSGNTIYF	TGTGCCAGCAGCTTCGATAGGAGCTCTGGAAACACCATATATTTT	.	TRBV7-2	.	TRBJ1-3
CAWSVLAGGPEQYF	TGTGCCTGGAGTGTACTAGCGGGGGGCCCAGAACAGTACTTC	.	TRBV30	TRBD2	TRBJ2-7
CASSSTGSTEAFF	TGTGCCAGCAGCTCTACAGGGTCTACTGAAGCTTTCTTT	.	TRBV7-2	.	TRBJ1-1
CAWDETGITTNEKLFF	TGTGCCTGGGATGAAACAGGGATAACAACTAATGAAAAACTGTTTTTT	.	TRBV30	.	TRBJ1-4
CASSRDRANEKLFF	TGTGCCAGCTCCCGGGACAGGGCGAATGAAAAACTGTTTTTT	.	TRBV18	TRBD1	TRBJ1-4
CASSVRDSYNSPLHF	TGTGCCAGCAGCGTACGGGACAGTTATAATTCACCCCTCCACTTT	.	TRBV9	TRBD1	TRBJ1-6
CASSHIGLAGGETQYF	TGTGCCAGCAGTCACATCGGACTAGCGGGAGGAGAGACCCAGTACTTC	.	TRBV28	TRBD2	TRBJ2-5
CASSTGLAGTGELFF	TGTGCCAGCAGCACTGGACTAGCGGGAACCGGGGAGCTGTTTTTT	.	TRBV21-1	.	TRBJ2-2
CASSLFLAGAKNIQYF	TGTGCCAGCAGTTTATTTCTAGCGGGAGCCAAAAACATTCAGTACTTC	few	TRBV28	TRBD2	TRBJ2-4
CASTPSGGQTEAFF	TGTGCCAGCACCCCCTCGGGGGGCCAGACTGAAGCTTTCTTT	.	TRBV28	.	TRBJ1-1
CASSVFLSGSNNEQFF	TGTGCCAGCAGCGTATTCCTCAGCGGGAGCAACAATGAGCAGTTCTTC	.	TRBV9	TRBD2	TRBJ2-1
CASSLYGEKLFF	TGTGCCAGCAGTTTATATGGTGAAAAACTGTTTTTT	.	TRBV28	.	TRBJ1-4
CASSEPQGREQYF	TGTGCCAGCAGTGAGCCACAGGGAAGGGAGCAGTACTTC	.	TRBV2	.	TRBJ2-7
CATGTRDRGLRQPQHF	TGTGCCACCGGGACCAGAGACAGGGGGCTTCGTCAGCCCCAGCATTTT	.	TRBV15	TRBD1	TRBJ1-5
CASSLGGPFVYGYTF	TGTGCCAGCAGCTTGGGGGGGCCATTTGTCTATGGCTACACCTTC	.	TRBV7-9	.	TRBJ1-2
CSVSDGYGYTF	TGCAGCGTTAGCGACGGCTATGGCTACACCTTC	.	TRBV29-1	.	TRBJ1-2
CASRLQPYEQYF	TGTGCCAGCAGGTTACAGCCTTACGAGCAGTACTTC	.	TRBV2	.	TRBJ2-7
CASSPQGQTGVRYGYTF	TGTGCCAGCTCACCACAGGGACAGACAGGGGTGAGGTATGGCTACACCTTC	.	TRBV18	TRBD1	TRBJ1-2
CASLGQGGQYF	TGTGCCAGCTTAGGCCAGGGTGGGCAGTACTTC	.	TRBV6-5	.	TRBJ2-7
CASKGLADTGELFF	TGTGCCAGTAAAGGTTTAGCAGACACCGGGGAGCTGTTTTTT	.	TRBV19	.	TRBJ2-2
CASRSGGAGYTF	TGTGCCAGTCGATCAGGGGGCGCGGGCTACACCTTC	.	TRBV27	TRBD1	TRBJ1-2
CAWSGGTDGSYEKLFF	TGTGCCTGGAGTGGGGGGACGGACGGGAGCTATGAAAAACTGTTTTTT	.	TRBV30	.	TRBJ1-4
CASSPVGSSYEQYF	TGTGCCAGCAGCCCGGTTGGCAGTTCCTACGAGCAGTACTTC	.	TRBV28	.	TRBJ2-7
CASRSAEGYGYTF	TGTGCCAGCAGATCCGCCGAGGGCTATGGCTACACCTTC	.	TRBV2	.	TRBJ1-2
CASRPLASQGEQYF	TGTGCCAGCAGGCCCCTGGCTAGTCAGGGCGAGCAGTACTTC	.	TRBV6-5	.	TRBJ2-7
CASGPRGNTGELFF	TGTGCCAGCGGTCCCAGGGGGAACACCGGGGAGCTGTTTTTT	.	TRBV28	.	TRBJ2-2
CASSGTGLYTGELFF	TGTGCCAGCAGTGGGACAGGGCTATACACCGGGGAGCTGTTTTTT	.	TRBV25-1	TRBD1	TRBJ2-2